What follows are 4 T cell receptor beta chains derived from one specimen sequenced in a study of T cells after yellow fever vaccination. TCRdb reprocessed the 5' RACE reads with MiXCR, giving one entry per CDR3 protein. The repertoire has roughly 520,000 distinct CDR3 sequences, around a fifth of them found once; the top ten carry roughly a sixth. The sample here was PBMCs, taken more than 20 days after the first yellow fever vaccination. These receptors were obtained from a man younger than 30 who received the YFV17D yellow fever vaccine.

This clonotype was seen a handful of times. The chain has TRBV5-4 and TRBJ2-1; D might be TRBD1 (7 bases). Trimming took 3 bases from V and 8 from J, leaving 15 bases between them. Germline V gene lookup returns CDR1 SGHNT and CDR2 YYREEE (reference sequence). The CDR3 sequence is 14 residues long. For the CDR3, the DNA is TGTGCCAGCAGCTCCCAGGGGGGAGACGATGAGCAGTTCTTC. Translating it yields CASSSQGGDDEQFF. Filled out from reference TRBV5-4 and TRBJ2-1, the complete variable domain reads ETGVTQSPTHLIKTRGQQVTLRCSSQSGHNTVSWYQQALGQGPQFIFQYYREEENGRGNFPPRFSGLQFPNYSSELNVNALELDDSALYLCASSSQGGDDEQFFGPGTRLTVL.

This clonotype was observed a few times. The V and J genes are TRBV12-3 or TRBV12-4 and TRBJ2-5; TRBD1 agrees at 8 bases. The CDR3 spans 13 residues. V was pared by 6 bases and J by 5 bases, with 5 bases of the junction left unmatched. CDR3 bases: TGTGCCAGCAGACTGACAGGGGAGGAGACCCAGTACTTC. The encoded protein is CASRLTGEETQYF.

This clonotype was found a few times. The genes are TRBV28 and TRBJ1-1; maybe TRBD1 (6 bases). CDR3 size: 19 residues. The V gene's germline CDR1 is MDHEN and CDR2 SYDVKM. The V and J ends lost 3 bases and 0 bases respectively, with 23 bases between them. CDR3 loop: CASSLRWGHYSGMNTEAFF. CDR3 DNA sequence: TGTGCCAGCAGTTTGCGATGGGGACATTACAGCGGTATGAACACTGAAGCTTTCTTT.

This clonotype was observed many times. V usage is TRBV5-6 and J usage is TRBJ2-1; the match to TRBD2 covers 16 bases. The germline CDR1 and CDR2 sequences are SGHDT and YYEEEE. J gave up 7 bases and V 4 bases, and 2 bases lay outside the gene matches. This CDR3 comprises 15 residues. CDR3 in DNA: TGTGCCAGCAGCCCGGGACTAGCGGGGGGGAATGAGCAGTTCTTC. This translates into CASSPGLAGGNEQFF.